This T cell receptor (beta chain) was recorded in a study of blood T cells in healthy people across ages. Study findings and constraints: Investigators treated diversity estimates from one million T cells as underestimates. Across the age range, TCR beta diversity per million T cells fell in a roughly linear way.

A sample-barcoded 5' primer and a J-beta primer mix were used in a second PCR of about 7 to 12 cycles. MiXCR, run by TCRdb on the 5' RACE reads, gives a single entry per CDR3 protein. The sample has approximately 1.5 million distinct CDR3 sequences, roughly a third seen once. Only a few counts were recorded for this clonotype. The antigen is not known. The length of the CDR3 is 13 residues. Trimming removed 6 bases from V and 8 bases from J; junction bases left unmatched: 7. Germline-derived CDR1 and CDR2 are MDHEN and SYDVKM. The sequence came from a woman between 25 and 40 years old in good health. The sequenced sample was blood. V gene TRBV28 combines with J gene TRBJ2-1; TRBD2 matches at 7 bases. The CDR3 reads CASRDGGKDEQFF. CDR3 coding DNA: TGTGCCAGCAGAGACGGGGGGAAGGATGAGCAGTTCTTC.